A few counts support the clone carrying this T cell receptor beta chain. This same CDR3 is encoded by further DNA sequences in the sample. The sample comes from a study of blood T cell repertoires in COVID-19. Study-level background: Acute and convalescent COVID-19 samples came from the United States, Italy and Spain. T cells, B-cell-depleted T cells, or PBMCs supplied cDNA or gDNA.

The germline V gene has CDR1 KGHSH and CDR2 LQKENI. The CDR3 extends over 14 amino acids. The germline V and J ends were trimmed by 3 bases and 0 bases, with 9 bases remaining between them. As handled by the study authors: Estimation of nucleated cell counts was performed using reference gene primer amplification. This table comes from immunoSEQ multiplex PCR, and its TCRdb copy is limited to in-frame clones, with some not included. Clone size and V and J calls were adopted from that table, with D and trimming inferred from the DNA. The data hold about 110,000 clones, with roughly 85% observed a single time.

Sequenced sample: peripheral blood. This clonotype was sampled from a woman aged 55-75 years with acute or convalescent COVID-19. The chain carries TRBV18 and TRBJ2-7; maybe TRBD1 (5 bases). The CDR3 loop is CASSPNQGSYEQYF. CDR3 coding DNA: TGTGCCAGCTCACCCAACCAGGGCTCCTACGAGCAGTACTTC. The full variable domain, with the rest looked up from reference TRBV18 and TRBJ2-7, is NAGVMQNPRHLVRRRGQEARLRCSPMKGHSHVYWYRQLPEEGLKFMVYLQKENIIDESGMPKERFSAEFPKEGPSILRIQQVVRGDSAAYFCASSPNQGSYEQYFGPGTRLTVT.